The rows below give T cell receptor beta chains drawn from one sample of a study of blood T cells in healthy people across ages. MiXCR was run by TCRdb on the 5' RACE reads, yielding one entry per CDR3 protein. The sample has fewer than 700,000 distinct CDR3 sequences; more than 45% are singletons. Sequencing used blood. These receptors originate from a man older than 75 in good health. CDR3s include the opening cysteine and the closing phenylalanine or tryptophan. A D gene is named only where the DNA matches it firmly. Only some rows state a clone size, as once, few, many or a class for expanded clones.

abundance	v_gene	d_gene	j_gene	CDR3nt	CDR3aa
few	TRBV9	TRBD2	TRBJ2-5	TGTGCCAGCAGCGTGTCTAGCGGGAGGGCCTTGGGAGAGACCCAGTACTTC	CASSVSSGRALGETQYF
once	TRBV3-1	-	TRBJ2-7	TGTGCCAGCAGCCAAGGGGGCAGGGGGGCCTCCTACGAGCAGTACTTC	CASSQGGRGASYEQYF
-	TRBV4-3	-	TRBJ2-7	TGCGCCAGCAGCCAAACTAGCCTTTTCAACGAGCAGTACTTC	CASSQTSLFNEQYF
-	TRBV6-5	TRBD1	TRBJ1-2	TGTGCCAGCAGTGCACAGGGGGCCGATGGTTACGCCTTC	CASSAQGADGYAF
few	TRBV15	TRBD1	TRBJ2-3	TGTGCCACCTCGGGACAGACCACAGATACGCAGTATTTT	CATSGQTTDTQYF
-	TRBV29-1	-	TRBJ1-2	TGCAGCGTTGAAGGGTTACCGGGACCAACTCTTGGCTACACCTTC	CSVEGLPGPTLGYTF
few	TRBV5-1	-	TRBJ2-2	TGCGCCAGCAGCTTGGCTCCGGTTTCGAACACCGGGGAGCTGTTTTTT	CASSLAPVSNTGELFF
-	TRBV12-3/TRBV12-4	TRBD2	TRBJ2-1	TGTGCCAGCAGACATAGCGGGAGCTCCTACAATGAGCAGTTCTTC	CASRHSGSSYNEQFF
-	TRBV5-1	TRBD1	TRBJ2-1	TGCGCCAGCAGCTTTGACAGGGCGGAGGACAATGAGCAGTTCTTC	CASSFDRAEDNEQFF
-	TRBV11-2	-	TRBJ2-5	TGTGCCAGCACCCCTCGGGCAGGGGGGAGGGAGACCCAGTACTTC	CASTPRAGGRETQYF
few	TRBV6-2/TRBV6-3	-	TRBJ2-3	TGTGCCAGCAGACGCGGCCTTGGGGGCACAGATACGCAGTATTTT	CASRRGLGGTDTQYF
few	TRBV9	TRBD2	TRBJ2-3	TGTGCCAGCACCTCCCTAGCGGGGACTAGCACAGATACGCAGTATTTT	CASTSLAGTSTDTQYF
few	TRBV7-2	TRBD1	TRBJ1-5	TGTGCCAGCAGACCCGGGGCAGGGGGTCAGCCCCAGCATTTT	CASRPGAGGQPQHF
few	TRBV10-3	TRBD1	TRBJ2-7	TGTGCCATCAGTGCCGGACAGGGCCTTTACGAGCAGTACTTC	CAISAGQGLYEQYF
-	TRBV4-1	-	TRBJ1-2	TGCGCCAGCAGCCAAGAGGTCGGGGGTAGGATCTATGGCTACACCTTC	CASSQEVGGRIYGYTF
-	TRBV29-1	-	TRBJ1-1	TGCAGCGTTGGTAACCGGGACACTCCCCGAACTGAAGCTTTCTTT	CSVGNRDTPRTEAFF
few	TRBV7-2	-	TRBJ2-7	TGTGCCAGCAGCTATTCATACAGGGTCACCTACGAGCAGTACTTC	CASSYSYRVTYEQYF
many	TRBV7-9	-	TRBJ1-2	TGTGCCAGCAGCGCACTCGGGGCTGGCTACACCTTC	CASSALGAGYTF
-	TRBV25-1	-	TRBJ2-1	TGTGCCAGCAGTGAAACGACTAGCGCCAGGGGGAATGAGCAGTTCTTC	CASSETTSARGNEQFF
-	TRBV7-3	-	TRBJ1-1	TGTGCCAGCAGCCAGGCGGGGGCCAAAGGGTTCACTGAAGCTTTCTTT	CASSQAGAKGFTEAFF
few	TRBV12-3/TRBV12-4	TRBD2	TRBJ2-3	TGTGCCAGCAGTTCACTAGCGGGGGGGCAGTACGGCACAGATACGCAGTATTTT	CASSSLAGGQYGTDTQYF
-	TRBV4-1	-	TRBJ1-5	TGCGCCAGCAGCCAAGATACATACGGGGGGATCGGGCAGCCCCAGCATTTT	CASSQDTYGGIGQPQHF
-	TRBV9	-	TRBJ1-4	TGTGCCAGCAGCATTGGACAGTCAGCTAATGAAAAACTGTTTTTT	CASSIGQSANEKLFF
-	TRBV29-1	-	TRBJ2-3	TGCAGCGTTGTCGGGGGTGGCACAGATACGCAGTATTTT	CSVVGGGTDTQYF
few	TRBV12-3/TRBV12-4	TRBD1	TRBJ2-7	TGTGCCAGCAGGCCCCGGGACAGTGTCTCCTACGAGCAGTACTTC	CASRPRDSVSYEQYF
many	TRBV12-3/TRBV12-4	-	TRBJ2-7	TGTGCCAGCGGCGAATACGAGCAGTACTTC	CASGEYEQYF
many	TRBV10-3	-	TRBJ2-2	TGTGCCATCAGCGCCCCGGGAGCTAACGGGGAGCTGTTTTTT	CAISAPGANGELFF
-	TRBV14	-	TRBJ2-4	TGTGCCAGCAGCAGTTCGGAGGACATTCAGTACTTC	CASSSSEDIQYF
-	TRBV6-5	TRBD1	TRBJ1-3	TGTGCCAGCAGTTACTCGGACAGGGGGCCTGGAAACACCATATATTTT	CASSYSDRGPGNTIYF
-	TRBV4-3	TRBD1	TRBJ1-1	TGCGCCAGCAGCTTTGTCGCGGGACAGGGGAAGAACACTGAAGCTTTCTTT	CASSFVAGQGKNTEAFF
-	TRBV20-1	TRBD1	TRBJ2-5	TGCAGTGCTCGGACAGGGATGTGGGAGACCCAGTACTTC	CSARTGMWETQYF
-	TRBV20-1	TRBD2	TRBJ2-2	TGCAGTGCCCCGGGACTAGCGGGCACCGGGGAGCTGTTTTTT	CSAPGLAGTGELFF
-	TRBV20-1	-	TRBJ2-1	TGCAGTGCGCCATGGGCGGTCGTAGCATCCTACAATGAGCAGTTCTTC	CSAPWAVVASYNEQFF
-	TRBV4-1	-	TRBJ2-5	TGCGCCAGCAGCCCTAGGGCCGGGGTTGACAATGAGCAGTACTTC	CASSPRAGVDNEQYF
-	TRBV7-2	TRBD1	TRBJ1-2	TGTGCCAGCAGCTCCCACTTGACCACAGGGGCTGGCTACACCTTC	CASSSHLTTGAGYTF
-	TRBV7-2	-	TRBJ2-5	TGTGCCAGCAGCGCCCGGGACGGTCAAGAGACCCAGTACTTC	CASSARDGQETQYF
once	TRBV4-3	-	TRBJ1-5	TGCGCCAGCAGCCAGGGACACAGGGAGAATCAGCCCCAGCATTTT	CASSQGHRENQPQHF
-	TRBV7-8	-	TRBJ1-4	TGTGCCTCCGTGCCCCGGGCAGGAAATAATGAAAAACTGTTTTTT	CASVPRAGNNEKLFF
-	TRBV20-1	TRBD1	TRBJ1-2	TGCAGTGCTAGTCCCGCGGGCCAGGGGGTCCGTGGCTACACCTTC	CSASPAGQGVRGYTF
few	TRBV7-6	-	TRBJ2-7	TGTGCCAGCAGCTTATTTATGGGCGAGCAGTACTTC	CASSLFMGEQYF
few	TRBV14	-	TRBJ2-7	TGTGCCAGCAGCCAACTAGGGCCCTCCTACGAGCAGTACTTC	CASSQLGPSYEQYF
few	TRBV20-1	-	TRBJ1-4	TGCAGTGCTAGACCCATGACAGCTTCTCGAGAAAAACTGTTTTTT	CSARPMTASREKLFF
few	TRBV6-5	-	TRBJ1-1	TGTGCCAGCAGTTACTCGAGGGCCGGGGCAGCCATGAACACTGAAGCTTTCTTT	CASSYSRAGAAMNTEAFF
-	TRBV7-2	-	TRBJ2-5	TGTGCCAGCAGCCCGGGTATGGAGACCCAGTACTTC	CASSPGMETQYF
-	TRBV24-1	TRBD1	TRBJ2-7	TGTGCCACCAGTGAGGCCCGGGACAGCGCCTACAATGAGCAGTACTTC	CATSEARDSAYNEQYF
few	TRBV28	-	TRBJ2-4	TGTGCCAGCAGTCCCCCGTTCGGGTCCAAAAACATTCAGTACTTC	CASSPPFGSKNIQYF
-	TRBV28	-	TRBJ2-7	TGTGCCAGCATTAACAACACTACCTACGAGCAGTACTTC	CASINNTTYEQYF
-	TRBV21-1	-	TRBJ2-1	TGTGCCAGCAGCAAAAGCGGTTTTAAGCCGAGCGGGAGAGAAGATGCTAACTCCTACAATGAGCAGTTCTTC	CASSKSGFKPSGREDANSYNEQFF
few	TRBV15	-	TRBJ2-3	TGTGCCACCAGCAGAGATCTGGGACTTAGGAACACAGATACGCAGTATTTT	CATSRDLGLRNTDTQYF
-	TRBV24-1	-	TRBJ2-2	TGTGCCACCAGTGTGGGACATAAGAACACCGGGGAGCTGTTTTTT	CATSVGHKNTGELFF
-	TRBV3-1	TRBD1	TRBJ2-7	TGTGCCAGCAGCCAAGAGGGACAGAAACAGGGCTCCTACGAGCAGTACTTC	CASSQEGQKQGSYEQYF
-	TRBV11-3	TRBD2	TRBJ2-1	TGTGCCAGCAACTTAGAAGGACTAGCCGGGGAGCAGTTCTTC	CASNLEGLAGEQFF